This TCR beta chain comes out of a study of blood T cell repertoires in COVID-19 (dated by TCRdb to between 2020 and 2021). Regarding the study in general: The collaborator samples originated in the United States, Italy and Spain and spanned the acute and convalescent phases of COVID-19. The material from the prospective study consisted of cDNA or gDNA derived from T cells, B-cell-depleted T cells, or PBMCs. Where HLA class I and class II types were available, the types were taken from metadata supplied by the sample provider, not from assay-based typing. The samples were drawn from two sources: the first 160 participants of the ongoing ImmuneRACE study, and about 1,300 subjects contributed by 6 global collaborators. Nearly every sample came with metadata listing a de-identified subject ID, COVID-19 status, age in years and sex. The repertoires were released in a freely available public database meant as a resource for research on the immune response to SARS-CoV-2. Deeply sampled blood TCRbeta repertoires from subjects exposed to, actively infected with, or recovered from COVID-19 were included in the dataset. Overall results and qualifications from the work: How much clinical and demographic metadata was included differed by source and by participant, and the metadata was provided uncurated.

TCRbeta CDR3 regions were amplified from genomic DNA using the immunoSEQ Assay, a bias-controlled multiplex PCR. In the original analysis: The number of nucleated cells in each sample was estimated by amplification of reference gene primers within the assay. To quantify the absolute abundance of each unique TCRbeta CDR3 rearrangement, sequence reads were collapsed and filtered. For each sample, productive Simpson clonality was calculated as the square root of Simpson's diversity index over productive rearrangements. TCRdb stores this immuneACCESS table with in-frame sequences only. Part of the clones is absent; in the studies checked, under half of the shortfall reflects unresolved V genes, and no reason is known for the rest. The D gene and trimming were derived from the DNA, and the V and J assignments and clone size from that table. A total of about 350,000 clones appear in this sample, about nine tenths of them only once. Approximately 1% of the sample belongs to the ten largest clones.

Enrolling through a virtual design, the prospective study's participants ranged in age from roughly 18 to 89 years and lived across roughly 23 United States geographic areas. In the prospective study, cohorts were assigned on the basis of participant-reported clinical history obtained from a screening survey and a study questionnaire. A participant counted as exposed if, within 2 weeks of entering the study, that participant had been in contact with someone who had a PCR-confirmed or clinician-diagnosed COVID-19 case. Each participant in the prospective study had whole blood, serum and a nasopharyngeal or oropharyngeal swab collected by mobile phlebotomists. Participants in the prospective study had the option to provide additional blood draws and questionnaires over a roughly two-month period. Blood samples from the prospective study were shipped frozen or at room temperature prior to DNA extraction.

Remarks on this clone: Its antigen has not been determined. The sample holds no much larger clone one base away, and base qualities are not on file.

What was sequenced was PBMCs or T cells enriched from blood (not recorded which). The source of this sequence is a woman between 25 and 40 years old who had been exposed to COVID-19.

The nucleotide sequence reads TGTGCCAGCTCACCAGCAGTAATGAACACTGAAGCTTTCTTT. This codes for CASSPAVMNTEAFF. The rearranged segments are TRBV18 and TRBJ1-1; no D gene can be assigned with confidence. CDR1 is given as KGHSH and CDR2 as LQKENI, both from the germline V gene. Measured from the cysteine to the phenylalanine, the CDR3 is 14 residues long. Solely the CDR3 DNA is kept, with 42 bases framed from the first base. Trimming removed 2 bases from V and 0 bases from J, leaving 7 bases between the germline ends.